These T cell receptor beta chains were read from a single sample in a study of T cells in Graves' hyperthyroidism and ophthalmopathy. TCRdb re-called the multiplex PCR reads through MiXCR, storing one row per CDR3 protein. The sample holds about 99,000 distinct CDR3 sequences; 45% to 50% are singletons and the top ten take roughly 25%. Sequenced sample: blood. All receptors derive from a man aged 35 to 55 with Graves' hyperthyroidism. The CDR3 runs from the conserved cysteine through the conserved F or W. A D gene is named only where the DNA matches it firmly. Size values are once, few and many counts, or a class for expanded clones, and some rows have none.

TGTGCCACCAGTACACATTCCGGGACAGGGGGGTACTACGAGCAGTACTTC	CATSTHSGTGGYYEQYF	TRBD1	TRBJ2-7	TRBV15	.
TGTGCCAGCAGCGACGACAGGGGAACTAATGAGCAGTTCTTC	CASSDDRGTNEQFF	TRBD1	TRBJ2-1	TRBV7-9	.
TGTGCCAGCAAGTGGGGGAAACAGGGAGCCTCTGGGGCCAACGTCCTGACTTTC	CASKWGKQGASGANVLTF	.	TRBJ2-6	TRBV2	many
TGTGCCAGCAGCTTAGGCGAGACACTCTACAGTGAGCAGCTCTTC	CASSLGETLYSEQLF	.	TRBJ2-1	TRBV7-9	.
TGCGCCACCATAGGACTAGCGGGGGACTACACAGATACGCAGTATTTT	CATIGLAGDYTDTQYF	TRBD2	TRBJ2-3	TRBV10-2	many
TGTGCCAGCAGAAATAGGAGGAACACTGAAGCTTTCTTT	CASRNRRNTEAFF	.	TRBJ1-1	TRBV2	many
TGTGCCAGCAGCGTAGGGGAGGGTTGGGGGGCGACTGAAGCTTTCTTT	CASSVGEGWGATEAFF	.	TRBJ1-1	TRBV9	.
TGTGCCTGGAGTGTAGCGGGCGGTACTGAAGCTTTCTTT	CAWSVAGGTEAFF	.	TRBJ1-1	TRBV30	few
TGCAGTGCTATTCACGGGAGTTCCCACAATGAGCAGTTCTTC	CSAIHGSSHNEQFF	.	TRBJ2-1	TRBV20-1	many
TGTGCCAGCAGAGTACTAGCGGGGGGGCATAGCACAGATACGCAGTATTTT	CASRVLAGGHSTDTQYF	TRBD2	TRBJ2-3	TRBV2	once
TGTGCCAGCAGTGTATCTAGCGGGGGCCCTAACGAAAAACTGTTTTTT	CASSVSSGGPNEKLFF	.	TRBJ1-4	TRBV2	.
TGTGCCAGCAGCCTCTCGGGGTTCGGGGAGACCCAGTACTTC	CASSLSGFGETQYF	.	TRBJ2-5	TRBV11-3	many
TGTGCCAGCAGCTTGTCCGGGACCGGGACACGGGAGCAGTACTTC	CASSLSGTGTREQYF	.	TRBJ2-7	TRBV5-8	many
TGTGCCTGGATGGGGGGACAGGGGAACACCGGGGAGCTGTTTTTT	CAWMGGQGNTGELFF	TRBD1	TRBJ2-2	TRBV19	few
TGTGCCAGCAAACTTCAGACTAGCGGGGGCCTCTCCAATGAGCAGTTCTTC	CASKLQTSGGLSNEQFF	TRBD2	TRBJ2-1	TRBV7-2	.
TGTGCCAGCAGCCCCCCGGGGGCGGGAGTGACCCAGTACTTC	CASSPPGAGVTQYF	.	TRBJ2-5	TRBV7-2	many
TGTGCCACCCGTATTTTCGGGGGGGACACCGGGGTCGGCACTGAAGCTTTCTTT	CATRIFGGDTGVGTEAFF	.	TRBJ1-1	TRBV15	.
TGTGCCAGCAGACTCGGGACAGGTGTGAATGAGCAGTTCTTC	CASRLGTGVNEQFF	TRBD1	TRBJ2-1	TRBV12-3/TRBV12-4	many
TGTGCCAGTAGGATAGGATCAAGCTACAACTATGGCTACACCTTC	CASRIGSSYNYGYTF	.	TRBJ1-2	TRBV19	many
TGTGCCAGTAGTCCCGGGACCCTCTCCTACAATGAGCAGTTCTTC	CASSPGTLSYNEQFF	.	TRBJ2-1	TRBV19	many
TGTGCCAGCAGCCAAGATGGGGTTAGCAATCAGCCCCAGCATTTT	CASSQDGVSNQPQHF	.	TRBJ1-5	TRBV3-1	few
TGTGCCAGCATCAAACTAGCGGGAGTATCCGAGCAGTACTTC	CASIKLAGVSEQYF	TRBD2	TRBJ2-7	TRBV5-6	many
TGCGCCAGCAGCCAAGGTAAGCGGAAGGGCGAGACCCAGTACTTC	CASSQGKRKGETQYF	.	TRBJ2-5	TRBV4-3	many
TGTGCCAGCAGGACAGCAACCTATAGCTACACCTTC	CASRTATYSYTF	.	TRBJ1-2	TRBV2	.
TGCGCCAGCAGCCAAGAGGGGGGCCGCCTGCCCCGGGATGAGCAGTTCTTC	CASSQEGGRLPRDEQFF	.	TRBJ2-1	TRBV7-2	few
TGCAGCGGGTTCGGACAGGGGGCGCAAGATACGCAGTATTTT	CSGFGQGAQDTQYF	TRBD1	TRBJ2-3	TRBV29-1	.
TGTGCCAGCACGTTGGGGGTCGACTTTGAAGCTTTCTTT	CASTLGVDFEAFF	.	TRBJ1-1	TRBV2	.
TGTGCCAGCAGCGACAGGGGCGTCCATGAGCAGTTCTTC	CASSDRGVHEQFF	TRBD1	TRBJ2-1	TRBV19	.